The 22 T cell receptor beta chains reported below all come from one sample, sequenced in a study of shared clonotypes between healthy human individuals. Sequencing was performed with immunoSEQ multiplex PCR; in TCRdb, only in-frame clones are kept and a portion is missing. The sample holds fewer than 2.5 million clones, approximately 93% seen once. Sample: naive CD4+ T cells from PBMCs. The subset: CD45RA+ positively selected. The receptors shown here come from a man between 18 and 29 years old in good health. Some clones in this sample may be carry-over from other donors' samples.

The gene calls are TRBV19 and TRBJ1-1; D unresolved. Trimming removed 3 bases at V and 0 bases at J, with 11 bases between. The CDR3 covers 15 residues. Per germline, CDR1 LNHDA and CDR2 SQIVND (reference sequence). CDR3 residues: CASSIAGVVNTEAFF. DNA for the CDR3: TGTGCCAGTAGTATCGCCGGGGTGGTGAACACTGAAGCTTTCTTT.

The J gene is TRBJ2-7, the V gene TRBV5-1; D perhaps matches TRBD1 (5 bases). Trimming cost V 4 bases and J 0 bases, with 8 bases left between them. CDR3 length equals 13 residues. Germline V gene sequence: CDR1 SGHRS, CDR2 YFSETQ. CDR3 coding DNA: TGCGCCAGCAGCGCCAGGGTCTCCTACGAGCAGTACTTC. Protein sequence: CASSARVSYEQYF.

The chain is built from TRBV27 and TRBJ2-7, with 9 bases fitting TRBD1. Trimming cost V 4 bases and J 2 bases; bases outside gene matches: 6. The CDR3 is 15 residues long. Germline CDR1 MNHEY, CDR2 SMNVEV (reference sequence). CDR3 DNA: TGTGCCAGCAGTTCCGCCGGGACAGGGACCTACGAGCAGTACTTC. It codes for CASSSAGTGTYEQYF.

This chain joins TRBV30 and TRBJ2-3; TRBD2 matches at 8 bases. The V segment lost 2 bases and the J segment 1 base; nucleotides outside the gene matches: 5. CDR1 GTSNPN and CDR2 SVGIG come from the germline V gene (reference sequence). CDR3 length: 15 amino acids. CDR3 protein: CAWSRLAGRTDTQYF. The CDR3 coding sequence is TGTGCCTGGAGTAGGTTAGCGGGACGCACAGATACGCAGTATTTT.

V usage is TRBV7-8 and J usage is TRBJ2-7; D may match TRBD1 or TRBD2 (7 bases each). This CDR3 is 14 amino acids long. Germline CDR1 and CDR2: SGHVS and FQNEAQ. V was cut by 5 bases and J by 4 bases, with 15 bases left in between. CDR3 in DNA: TGTGCCAGCAGCCGACAGGGAGGGATTTACGAGCAGTACTTC. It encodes CASSRQGGIYEQYF.

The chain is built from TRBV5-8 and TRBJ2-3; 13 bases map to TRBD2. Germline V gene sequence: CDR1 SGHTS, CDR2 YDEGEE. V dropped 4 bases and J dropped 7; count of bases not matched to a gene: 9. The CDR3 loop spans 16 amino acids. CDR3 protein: CASSPGTSGAVNTQYF. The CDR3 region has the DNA TGTGCCAGCAGCCCAGGGACTAGCGGGGCGGTCAATACGCAGTATTTT.

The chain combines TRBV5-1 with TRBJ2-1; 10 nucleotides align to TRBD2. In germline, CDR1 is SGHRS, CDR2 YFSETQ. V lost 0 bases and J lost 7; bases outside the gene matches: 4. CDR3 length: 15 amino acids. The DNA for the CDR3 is TGCGCCAGCAGCTTGGGGCCTAGCGGGAGAAATGAGCAGTTCTTC. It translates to CASSLGPSGRNEQFF.

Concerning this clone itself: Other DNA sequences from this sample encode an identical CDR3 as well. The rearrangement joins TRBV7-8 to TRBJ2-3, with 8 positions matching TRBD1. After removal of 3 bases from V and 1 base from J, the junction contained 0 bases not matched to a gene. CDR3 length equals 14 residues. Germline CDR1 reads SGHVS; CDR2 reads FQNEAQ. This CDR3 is CASSLDRGTDTQYF. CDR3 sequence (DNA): TGTGCCAGCAGCTTGGACAGGGGCACAGATACGCAGTATTTT.

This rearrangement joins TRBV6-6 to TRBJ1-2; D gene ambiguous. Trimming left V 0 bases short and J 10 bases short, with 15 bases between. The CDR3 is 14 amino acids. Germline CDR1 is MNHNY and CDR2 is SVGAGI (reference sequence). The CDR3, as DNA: TGTGCCAGCAGTTACTCTGATTGGATGGGGTCCTACACCTTC. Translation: CASSYSDWMGSYTF.

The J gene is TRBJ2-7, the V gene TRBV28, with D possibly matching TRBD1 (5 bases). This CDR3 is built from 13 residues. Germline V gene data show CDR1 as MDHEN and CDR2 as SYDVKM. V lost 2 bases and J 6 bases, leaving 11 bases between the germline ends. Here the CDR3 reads CASSLGPTGEQYF. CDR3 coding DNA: TGTGCCAGCAGTTTAGGCCCCACAGGCGAGCAGTACTTC. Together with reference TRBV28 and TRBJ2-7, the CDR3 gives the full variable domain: DVKVTQSSRYLVKRTGEKVFLECVQDMDHENMFWYRQDPGLGLRLIYFSYDVKMKEKGDIPEGYSVSREKKERFSLILESASTNQTSMYLCASSLGPTGEQYFGPGTRLTVT.

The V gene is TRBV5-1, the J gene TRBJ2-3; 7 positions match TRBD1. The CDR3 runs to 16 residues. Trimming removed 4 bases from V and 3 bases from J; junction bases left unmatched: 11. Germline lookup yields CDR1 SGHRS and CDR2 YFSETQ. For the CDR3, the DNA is TGCGCCAGCAGCCTAACAGGGGTTTACGTGACAGATACGCAGTATTTT. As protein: CASSLTGVYVTDTQYF.

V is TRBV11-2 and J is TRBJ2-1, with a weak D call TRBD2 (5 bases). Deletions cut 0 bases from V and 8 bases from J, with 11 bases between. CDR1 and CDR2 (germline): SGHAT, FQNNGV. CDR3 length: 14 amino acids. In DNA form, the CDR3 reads TGTGCCAGCAGCTTAGATCGGAGGTGGGATGAGCAGTTCTTC. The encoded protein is CASSLDRRWDEQFF.

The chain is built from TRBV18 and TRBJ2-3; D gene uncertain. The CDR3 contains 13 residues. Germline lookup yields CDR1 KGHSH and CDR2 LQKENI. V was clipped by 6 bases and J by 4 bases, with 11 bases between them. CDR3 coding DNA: TGTGCCAGCTCGCCTACAGAGGCAGATACGCAGTATTTT. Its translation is CASSPTEADTQYF. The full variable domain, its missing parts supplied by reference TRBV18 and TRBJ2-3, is NAGVMQNPRHLVRRRGQEARLRCSPMKGHSHVYWYRQLPEEGLKFMVYLQKENIIDESGMPKERFSAEFPKEGPSILRIQQVVRGDSAAYFCASSPTEADTQYFGPGTRLTVL.

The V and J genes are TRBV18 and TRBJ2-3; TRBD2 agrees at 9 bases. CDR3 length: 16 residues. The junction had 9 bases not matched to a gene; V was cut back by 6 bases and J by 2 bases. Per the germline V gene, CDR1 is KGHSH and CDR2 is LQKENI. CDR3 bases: TGTGCCAGCTCGCCAGCTAGCGGGACATACACAGATACGCAGTATTTT. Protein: CASSPASGTYTDTQYF.

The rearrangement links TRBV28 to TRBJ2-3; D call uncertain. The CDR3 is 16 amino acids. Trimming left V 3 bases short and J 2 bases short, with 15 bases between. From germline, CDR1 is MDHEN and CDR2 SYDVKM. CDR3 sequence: CASSFGVYTLTDTQYF. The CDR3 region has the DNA TGTGCCAGCAGTTTTGGGGTATACACACTCACAGATACGCAGTATTTT.

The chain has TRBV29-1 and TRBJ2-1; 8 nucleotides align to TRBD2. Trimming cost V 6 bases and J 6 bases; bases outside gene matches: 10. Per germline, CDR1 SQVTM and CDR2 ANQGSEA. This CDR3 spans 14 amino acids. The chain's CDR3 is CSVIRGLGLNEQFF. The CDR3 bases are TGCAGCGTGATTAGGGGACTAGGTCTCAATGAGCAGTTCTTC.

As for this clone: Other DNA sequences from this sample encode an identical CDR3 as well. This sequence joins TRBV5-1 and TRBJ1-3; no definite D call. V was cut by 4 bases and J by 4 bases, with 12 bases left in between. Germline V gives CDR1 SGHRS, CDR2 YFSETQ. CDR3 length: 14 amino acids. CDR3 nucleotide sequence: TGCGCCAGCAGCCTCGGTGGTTCCGGAAACACCATATATTTT. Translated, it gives CASSLGGSGNTIYF.

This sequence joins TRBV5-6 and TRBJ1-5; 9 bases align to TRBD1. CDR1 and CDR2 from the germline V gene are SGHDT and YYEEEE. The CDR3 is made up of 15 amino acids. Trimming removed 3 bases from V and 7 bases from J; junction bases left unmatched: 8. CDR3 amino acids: CASSSIQGARQPQHF. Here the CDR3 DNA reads TGTGCCAGCAGCTCGATACAGGGGGCTAGACAGCCCCAGCATTTT.

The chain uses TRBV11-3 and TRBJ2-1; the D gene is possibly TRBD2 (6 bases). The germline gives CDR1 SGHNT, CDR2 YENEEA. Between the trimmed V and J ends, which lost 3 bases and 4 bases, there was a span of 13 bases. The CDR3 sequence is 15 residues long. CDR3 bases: TGTGCCAGCAGCTTCGGTCGGGACTCTTACAATGAGCAGTTCTTC. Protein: CASSFGRDSYNEQFF.

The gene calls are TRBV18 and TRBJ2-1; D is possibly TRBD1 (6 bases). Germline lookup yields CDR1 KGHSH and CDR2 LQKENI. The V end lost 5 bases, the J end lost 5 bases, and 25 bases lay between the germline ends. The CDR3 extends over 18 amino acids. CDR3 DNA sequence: TGTGCCAGCTCAACCCGCAAACAGGGAGAAGGCGACGACAATGAGCAGTTCTTC. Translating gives CASSTRKQGEGDDNEQFF.

The CDR3 nucleotides are TGCGCCAGCAGCCAAGACGTGGGAAACACCATATATTTT. The encoded protein is CASSQDVGNTIYF. The V gene is TRBV4-3, the J gene TRBJ1-3; D call uncertain. V lost 0 bases to trimming and J lost 4 bases, with 4 bases between them. Per germline, CDR1 LGHNA and CDR2 YSLEER. This CDR3 region has 13 residues.

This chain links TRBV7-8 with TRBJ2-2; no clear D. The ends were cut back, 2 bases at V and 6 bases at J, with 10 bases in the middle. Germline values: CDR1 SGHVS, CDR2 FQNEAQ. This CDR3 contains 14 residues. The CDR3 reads CASSLLRPPGELFF. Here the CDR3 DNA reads TGTGCCAGCAGCTTATTGCGCCCTCCCGGGGAGCTGTTTTTT.